Presented here are 32 T cell receptor beta chains from one specimen sequenced in a study of blood T cell repertoires in COVID-19 (dated by TCRdb to the early 2020s). Library prep was done by the immunoSEQ multiplex PCR assay. Entries here come from immuneACCESS through TCRdb and include only in-frame sequences with V and J called. Some clones fail to appear in such tables; in the studies checked, an unresolved V gene covers under half of the shortfall, and the cause of the remainder is unknown. The sample data list nearly 100,000 clones, and about four fifths of these were observed just once. The ten biggest clones cover around 15% of the sample. Sequencing input: peripheral blood. These receptors all come from a woman aged 55-69 years with acute or convalescent COVID-19.

J is TRBJ2-5 and V is TRBV28, with TRBD1 matching 9 bases. The V segment lost 5 bases and the J segment 1 base; nucleotides outside the gene matches: 8. The CDR3 extends over 16 amino acids. Germline CDR1 is MDHEN and CDR2 is SYDVKM. The CDR3 here is CASSVSGTGTQETQYF. CDR3 coding DNA: TGTGCCAGCAGTGTCTCCGGGACAGGGACCCAAGAGACCCAGTACTTC.

The CDR3 spells CASHSYNSPLHF. The CDR3 DNA reads TGTGCCAGCCACTCCTATAATTCACCCCTCCACTTT. The chain has TRBV27 and TRBJ1-6; the D is unclear. Between the trimmed V and J ends, which lost 8 bases and 0 bases, there was a span of 2 bases. Looked up from germline, CDR1 is MNHEY and CDR2 is SMNVEV (reference sequence). The CDR3 totals 12 residues.

The sample holds a few counts of this clone. This chain links TRBV5-4 with TRBJ2-2, with 13 bases fitting TRBD2. The CDR3 is 17 residues long. V shed 0 bases and J 7 bases; nucleotides not matched to a gene: 6. The germline V gene has CDR1 SGHNT and CDR2 YYREEE (reference sequence). The DNA for the CDR3 is TGTGCCAGCAGCTTGGGACTAGCGGGGGGCCTCGGCGGGGAGCTGTTTTTT. The encoded protein is CASSLGLAGGLGGELFF.

The rearrangement joins TRBV2 to TRBJ1-4; 8 nucleotides agree with TRBD1. Germline V lookup: CDR1 SNHLY, CDR2 FYNNEI. Losses at the gene ends were 6 bases for V and 10 bases for J; bases not matched to a gene: 10. The CDR3 has 14 amino acids. Written as DNA, the CDR3 is TGTGCCAGCAGGGCCTGGCAGGGGGCAGGAAAACTGTTTTTT. This gives the protein CASRAWQGAGKLFF.

The rearrangement uses TRBV4-3 and TRBJ1-4; D is perhaps TRBD1 (5 bases). Germline V gives CDR1 LGHNA, CDR2 YSLEER. This CDR3 has 15 residues. Trimming took off 1 base at V and 4 bases at J, with 10 bases between the two ends. Here the CDR3 reads CASSQGGRDNEKLFF. In DNA, the CDR3 is TGCGCCAGCAGCCAAGGGGGCAGGGATAATGAAAAACTGTTTTTT.

CDR3 protein: CASSQRQGSYGYTF. Here the CDR3 DNA reads TGTGCCAGCAGTCAACGACAGGGGAGCTATGGCTACACCTTC. The rearrangement links TRBV6-5 to TRBJ1-2; 8 bases align to TRBD1. The germline V gene encodes CDR1 MNHEY and CDR2 SVGAGI. V lost 5 bases, J lost 4 bases, and 6 bases stayed unmatched. CDR3 length: 14 amino acids.

The V gene is TRBV2, the J gene TRBJ2-3, with 12 bases that match TRBD2. Germline CDR1 SNHLY, CDR2 FYNNEI. J was trimmed by 5 bases and V by 2 bases; bases with no gene match: 8. This CDR3 region has 17 residues. CDR3 loop: CASSELSSGGAEDTQYF. For the CDR3, the DNA is TGTGCCAGCAGTGAATTGTCTAGCGGGGGGGCGGAAGATACGCAGTATTTT. Complete variable domain (other parts from reference TRBV2 and TRBJ2-3): EPEVTQTPSHQVTQMGQEVILRCVPISNHLYFYWYRQILGQKVEFLVSFYNNEISEKSEIFDDQFSVERPDGSNFTLKIRSTKLEDSAMYFCASSELSSGGAEDTQYFGPGTRLTVL.

This clone was counted a few times. The same CDR3 arises from other DNA sequences in this sample as well. The chain links TRBV29-1 to TRBJ1-2; tentative D call: TRBD1 (5 bases). Trimming shortened V by 6 bases and J by 8 bases, and 10 bases separated the two germline ends. The CDR3 length is 10 residues. Germline CDR1 is SQVTM and CDR2 is ANQGSEA. CDR3 sequence (DNA): TGCAGCGTCGGGGGGGGAGGCTACACCTTC. This encodes CSVGGGGYTF.

This chain connects TRBV5-4 to TRBJ1-2, with D unclear. This CDR3 contains 15 residues. Germline-derived CDR1 and CDR2 are SGHNT and YYREEE (reference sequence). The V and J ends lost 0 bases and 4 bases respectively, with 13 bases between them. CDR3 residues: CASSLGNSPLYGYTF. The CDR3 region has the DNA TGTGCCAGCAGCTTGGGGAACAGTCCTCTCTATGGCTACACCTTC.

V usage is TRBV7-8 and J usage is TRBJ2-3, with 11 bases matching TRBD2. The CDR3 is made up of 17 amino acids. Germline loops: CDR1 SGHVS, CDR2 FQNEAQ. V lost 2 bases to trimming and J lost 0 bases; unmatched junction nucleotides: 4. CDR3 sequence: CASSLRPSGGSTDTQYF. DNA for the CDR3: TGTGCCAGCAGCTTAAGGCCTAGCGGGGGGAGCACAGATACGCAGTATTTT.

About this clone itself: Other nucleotide sequences from this sample produce the same CDR3. This sequence joins TRBV28 and TRBJ1-2; D perhaps matches TRBD1 (5 bases). The V end lost 6 bases, the J end lost 2 bases, and 7 bases lay between the germline ends. CDR3 length: 12 residues. From germline, CDR1 is MDHEN and CDR2 SYDVKM. DNA for the CDR3: TGTGCCAGCAGATCAGGGAACTATGGCTACACCTTC. It is translated as CASRSGNYGYTF.

The chain uses TRBV11-3 and TRBJ1-2, with TRBD1 matching over 7 bases. From germline, CDR1 is SGHNT and CDR2 YENEEA. The V and J ends lost 0 bases and 7 bases, in that order; junction bases with no gene match: 8. The CDR3 runs to 15 residues. The CDR3 region has the DNA TGTGCCAGCAGCTTAGATCGGCAGGGGGAAGGTGGCTACACCTTC. Amino acid sequence: CASSLDRQGEGGYTF.

A single count supports this clone. The chain couples TRBV6-5 to TRBJ1-2; tentative D call: TRBD1 (6 bases). CDR3 length: 14 residues. Per the germline V gene, CDR1 is MNHEY and CDR2 is SVGAGI. The V end was cut by 5 bases, the J end by 1 base, with 11 bases between. CDR3 region: CASSPGQSNYGYTF. The CDR3 DNA reads as TGTGCCAGCAGTCCAGGACAGAGTAACTATGGCTACACCTTC.

This chain connects TRBV2 to TRBJ1-5; TRBD1 aligns across 8 bases. The CDR3 consists of 15 residues. Trimming removed 4 bases from V and 4 bases from J; junction bases left unmatched: 6. Germline V gives CDR1 SNHLY, CDR2 FYNNEI. The chain's CDR3 is CASSVSGGENQPQHF. The CDR3 bases are TGTGCCAGCAGTGTTTCAGGGGGCGAAAATCAGCCCCAGCATTTT.

V and J are TRBV5-4 and TRBJ2-2, with D perhaps TRBD1 (6 bases). The CDR3 has 16 amino acids. Germline values: CDR1 SGHNT, CDR2 YYREEE (reference sequence). The V end was cut by 5 bases, the J end by 3 bases, with 17 bases between. CDR3 protein: CASRDGQLRDTGELFF. Here the CDR3 DNA reads TGTGCCAGCAGAGACGGACAGCTACGGGACACCGGGGAGCTGTTTTTT.

V usage is TRBV3-1 (or the pseudogene TRBV3-2) and J usage is TRBJ1-5; D is unclear. Germline V gene lookup returns CDR1 LGHDT and CDR2 YNNKEL (reference sequence). Trimming removed 1 base at V and 3 bases at J, with 10 bases between. This CDR3 comprises 15 residues. The CDR3 nucleotides read TGTGCCAGCAGCCAAGGAACCAGGATCAATCAGCCCCAGCATTTT. Translated: CASSQGTRINQPQHF.

This clone was detected only once. The CDR3, as DNA: TGTGCCAGCAGTGAGGGGACACGGGGTCCCGGGGAGCTGTTTTTT. Translated, it gives CASSEGTRGPGELFF. The chain recombines TRBV28 with TRBJ2-2; D is possibly TRBD1 (6 bases). The germline CDR1 and CDR2 sequences are MDHEN and SYDVKM. The V end lost 5 bases, the J end lost 6 bases, and 16 bases lay between the germline ends. This CDR3 is 15 amino acids long.

This chain connects TRBV7-3 to TRBJ2-1; 7 bases map to TRBD2. The CDR3 length is 13 residues. CDR1 and CDR2 (germline): SGHTA, FQGTGA. Germline trimming cut 1 base from V and 9 bases from J; bases unmatched to any gene: 3. Here the CDR3 reads CASSLRGRGEQFF. The CDR3 DNA is TGTGCCAGCAGCTTAAGAGGGAGGGGTGAGCAGTTCTTC.

As concerns this clone: At one of its ends the junction is not consistent with the germline gene, which may arise from a read error. The chain recombines TRBV19 with TRBJ2-3; the D gene is possibly TRBD1 (5 bases). Germline V gene lookup returns CDR1 LNHDA and CDR2 SQIVND (reference sequence). The CDR3 has 9 residues. In nucleotides, the CDR3 is TGTGCCAGTAGTTCGACAGTCCCGTTT. Its protein product is CASSSTVPF.

This chain connects TRBV10-3 to TRBJ1-1; D ambiguous. The CDR3 loop spans 13 amino acids. The V gene lost 4 bases and the J gene lost 1 base, with 7 bases spanning the gap. The germline V gene has CDR1 ENHRY and CDR2 SYGVKD. As DNA, the CDR3 is TGTGCCATCAGTGTAGGAGGGAACACTGAAGCTTTCTTT. Protein sequence: CAISVGGNTEAFF.

The rearrangement joins TRBV29-1 to TRBJ2-3, with D unresolved. The V end was cut by 4 bases, the J end by 1 base, with 6 bases between. The CDR3 has 12 amino acids. Germline V gene lookup returns CDR1 SQVTM and CDR2 ANQGSEA. CDR3 protein: CSVVSGTDTQYF. CDR3 in DNA: TGCAGCGTTGTGTCCGGCACAGATACGCAGTATTTT.

The CDR3 coding sequence is TGTGCCTGGAGCGCCTCGGGGGAGAAACTGTTTTTT. Residues: CAWSASGEKLFF. This chain joins TRBV30 and TRBJ1-4, with D tentatively TRBD1 (5 bases). Trimming took 3 bases from V and 11 from J, leaving 13 bases between them. Germline-derived CDR1 and CDR2 are GTSNPN and SVGIG (reference sequence). The CDR3 spans 12 residues.

The J gene is TRBJ1-5, the V gene TRBV12-3 or TRBV12-4; no clear D. The CDR3 is 12 amino acids. The V end was cut by 7 bases, the J end by 3 bases, with 7 bases between. CDR3 nucleotides: TGTGCCAGCAACAGAAACAATCAGCCCCAGCATTTT. This encodes CASNRNNQPQHF.

This rearrangement joins TRBV12-3 or TRBV12-4 to TRBJ2-3, with TRBD2 matching over 12 bases. The J segment lost 14 bases and the V segment lost 3 bases, leaving 6 bases of the junction unmatched. The CDR3 runs to 13 residues. DNA for the CDR3: TGTGCCAGCAGTTTTGCTAGCGGGGGGGCCTTGTATTTT. This gives the protein CASSFASGGALYF.

This chain links TRBV7-2 with TRBJ2-2; 11 bases fit TRBD2. V trimming: 5 bases; J trimming: 3 bases; junction bases outside the gene matches: 5. The CDR3 is 16 amino acids. Germline CDR1 and CDR2: SGHTA and FQGNSA. The CDR3 spells CASSISGGAYTGELFF. The DNA for the CDR3 is TGTGCCAGCAGCATTAGCGGGGGGGCCTACACCGGGGAGCTGTTTTTT.

The V and J genes are TRBV19 and TRBJ2-7; 8 bases agree with TRBD1. V dropped 0 bases and J dropped 2; count of bases not matched to a gene: 6. The CDR3 is made up of 16 amino acids. Germline V gene lookup returns CDR1 LNHDA and CDR2 SQIVND (reference sequence). The CDR3 DNA reads TGTGCCAGTAGTATAGATGGGCGGACAGGGACCTACGAGCAGTACTTC. Its translation is CASSIDGRTGTYEQYF.

The gene calls are TRBV5-1 and TRBJ2-7; 12 nucleotides agree with TRBD2. The CDR3 sequence is 18 residues long. CDR1 is SGHRS, CDR2 YFSETQ, per germline. V shed 2 bases, J shed 0 bases, and the junction held 9 bases outside the gene matches. The CDR3 region has the DNA TGCGCCAGCAGCTTACTGACTAGCGGGGGCCTAAGCTCCTACGAGCAGTACTTC. Its protein product is CASSLLTSGGLSSYEQYF.

The chain combines TRBV10-3 with TRBJ2-3; 8 nucleotides align to TRBD2. The CDR3 loop spans 16 amino acids. J lost 3 bases, V lost 3 bases, and 8 bases had no gene match. CDR1 and CDR2 from the germline V gene are ENHRY and SYGVKD. In nucleotides, the CDR3 is TGTGCCATCAGTGATTTGGGCGGGGGGACGACAGATACGCAGTATTTT. It translates to CAISDLGGGTTDTQYF.

The chain is built from TRBV6-5 and TRBJ2-7; TRBD2 aligns across 10 bases. Germline V gene data show CDR1 as MNHEY and CDR2 as SVGAGI. CDR3 size: 15 residues. V was pared by 6 bases and J by 2 bases, with 7 bases of the junction left unmatched. This CDR3 is CASRLAGNPTYEQYF. CDR3 in DNA: TGTGCCAGCAGACTAGCGGGGAACCCGACCTACGAGCAGTACTTC.

The chain couples TRBV2 to TRBJ2-5; D perhaps matches TRBD1 (6 bases). V was trimmed by 6 bases and J by 5 bases, leaving 19 bases between them. The germline CDR1 and CDR2 sequences are SNHLY and FYNNEI. CDR3 length equals 15 residues. Here the CDR3 DNA reads TGTGCCAGCAGGGAGACACAGGGTAGTTCGGAGACCCAGTACTTC. It translates to CASRETQGSSETQYF. Complete variable domain (other parts from reference TRBV2 and TRBJ2-5): EPEVTQTPSHQVTQMGQEVILRCVPISNHLYFYWYRQILGQKVEFLVSFYNNEISEKSEIFDDQFSVERPDGSNFTLKIRSTKLEDSAMYFCASRETQGSSETQYFGPGTRLLVL.

This clone was observed a single time. The chain recombines TRBV11-2 with TRBJ1-4; 7 positions match TRBD1. Per the germline V gene, CDR1 is SGHAT and CDR2 is FQNNGV. The V segment lost 4 bases and the J segment 6 bases; nucleotides outside the gene matches: 11. This CDR3 region has 16 residues. The CDR3 here is CASSSSRQGRDEKLFF. In nucleotides, the CDR3 is TGTGCCAGCAGCTCCTCGAGACAGGGAAGGGATGAAAAACTGTTTTTT.

CDR3 in DNA: TGTGCCAGCAGCTTTGCCCCGGGGATCTACGAGCAGTACTTC. Encoded protein: CASSFAPGIYEQYF. This chain connects TRBV7-3 to TRBJ2-7, with D possibly being TRBD2 (5 bases). V was cut by 3 bases and J by 3 bases, with 12 bases left in between. This CDR3 is 14 amino acids long. CDR1 SGHTA and CDR2 FQGTGA come from the germline V gene.